These T cell receptor beta chains were read from a single sample in a study of T cell responses to AZD1222 COVID-19 vaccine. The method was immunoSEQ multiplex PCR; TCRdb's version includes in-frame clones alone and lacks a portion of them. The sample has fewer than 200,000 clones; over 80% are singletons. The specimen comprised peripheral blood, sampled on day 0 of AZD1222 vaccination. These receptors came from an adult in good health. Both conserved end residues are trimmed from each CDR3.

len: 14; v_gene: TRBV3-1/TRBV3-2; CDR3aa: ASSHPPGTDNSPLH
len: 14; v_gene: TRBV9; CDR3aa: ASSVGANDNTDTQY
len: 14; v_gene: TRBV18; CDR3aa: ASSPRRGLIDTEAF
len: 13; v_gene: TRBV5-5; CDR3aa: ASSWGQGRTGELF
len: 12; v_gene: TRBV20-1; CDR3aa: SASPRSRPYGYT
len: 12; v_gene: TRBV18; CDR3aa: ASSPLSSGDEQF
len: 15; v_gene: TRBV7-3; CDR3aa: ASSRSIQGARDYGYT
len: 11; v_gene: TRBV27; CDR3aa: ASSPGVNEKLF
len: 12; v_gene: TRBV6-5; CDR3aa: ASSLGGGNQPQH
len: 13; v_gene: TRBV16; CDR3aa: ASSSHPGLGVGYT
len: 12; v_gene: TRBV2; CDR3aa: ASRDRVGDTEAF
len: 12; v_gene: TRBV28; CDR3aa: ASSPGTVNSPLH
len: 14; v_gene: TRBV7-2; CDR3aa: ASSLLGQTYNSPLH
len: 11; v_gene: TRBV12-5; CDR3aa: ASGLLQRGGAF
len: 12; v_gene: TRBV7-9; CDR3aa: ASSLTSSGNTIY
len: 13; v_gene: TRBV10-3; CDR3aa: AISESELAGDEQY
len: 11; v_gene: TRBV6-1; CDR3aa: ASSEGVSRELF
len: 13; v_gene: TRBV25-1; CDR3aa: ASRGGWTVNEKLF
len: 12; v_gene: TRBV24-1; CDR3aa: ATSDGRARGELF
len: 14; v_gene: TRBV7-9; CDR3aa: ASSLNEIGETDTQY